A selection of T cell receptor beta chains follows, all from one sample in a study of T cells in localized non-small cell lung cancer. TCRdb's copy holds only in-frame clones and misses some; the assay was immunoSEQ multiplex PCR. Of more than 5,000 clones listed, more than 35% are singletons. The source material was lung tumor tissue, sampled before any cancer treatment. These receptors were collected from a man aged 35 to 69 with stage III lung adenocarcinoma. Each CDR3 is given with its conserved first and last residue. The D gene is left open where the match is weak. Clone size, where shown, is once, few, many, or a class for clones that have expanded.

clone size: -
CDR3 length: 13
V gene: TRBV29-1
J gene: TRBJ2-3
D gene: TRBD2
CDR3 DNA: TGCAGCGTTGAAAGGCGGGAGCCGGATACGCAGTATTTT
CDR3 protein: CSVERREPDTQYF

clone size: -
CDR3 length: 13
V gene: TRBV2
J gene: TRBJ2-1
D gene: TRBD1
CDR3 DNA: TGTGCCAGCAGCGCGACAGGGGCGAATGAGCAGTTCTTC
CDR3 protein: CASSATGANEQFF

clone size: -
CDR3 length: 18
V gene: TRBV4-1
J gene: TRBJ2-3
D gene: TRBD2
CDR3 DNA: TGCGCCAGCAGCCAAGATCGGGTCGGGACTAGCGTTAAAGATACGCAGTATTTT
CDR3 protein: CASSQDRVGTSVKDTQYF

clone size: -
CDR3 length: 14
V gene: TRBV14
J gene: TRBJ2-3
D gene: -
CDR3 DNA: TGTGCCAGCAGCAAAAGCGCCCCCCCCCGTACGCAGTATTTT
CDR3 protein: CASSKSAPPRTQYF

clone size: -
CDR3 length: 15
V gene: TRBV30
J gene: TRBJ2-3
D gene: -
CDR3 DNA: TGTGCCTGGAGTAGGAGGGGGCGATTCACAGATACGCAGTATTTT
CDR3 protein: CAWSRRGRFTDTQYF

clone size: -
CDR3 length: 14
V gene: TRBV19
J gene: TRBJ2-2
D gene: -
CDR3 DNA: TGTGCCAGTAGTACAGACAGCCTTGGTAGGGAACTATTTTTT
CDR3 protein: CASSTDSLGRELFF

clone size: -
CDR3 length: 14
V gene: TRBV14
J gene: TRBJ1-1
D gene: TRBD1
CDR3 DNA: TGTGCCAGCAGCCAAGAAGGGACAGGGCAAATAACTTTCTTT
CDR3 protein: CASSQEGTGQITFF

clone size: -
CDR3 length: 16
V gene: TRBV6-8
J gene: TRBJ1-5
D gene: -
CDR3 DNA: TGTGCCAGCAGTCCAAGCGTTCCGTATAGCAATCAGCCCCAGCATTTT
CDR3 protein: CASSPSVPYSNQPQHF

clone size: -
CDR3 length: 15
V gene: TRBV7-4
J gene: TRBJ1-1
D gene: -
CDR3 DNA: TGTGCCAGCAGCCCATTAGCGGGGCCTTCCACTGAAGCTTTCTTT
CDR3 protein: CASSPLAGPSTEAFF

clone size: medium-sized
CDR3 length: 14
V gene: TRBV11-3
J gene: TRBJ2-2
D gene: -
CDR3 DNA: TGTGCCAGCACTGCAGGGGGGGGCACCGGGGAGCTGTTTTTT
CDR3 protein: CASTAGGGTGELFF

clone size: -
CDR3 length: 14
V gene: TRBV28
J gene: TRBJ1-1
D gene: -
CDR3 DNA: TGTGCCAGCAGCTCCGGGGGCATGAACACTGAAGCTTTCTTT
CDR3 protein: CASSSGGMNTEAFF

clone size: medium-sized
CDR3 length: 14
V gene: TRBV9
J gene: TRBJ2-3
D gene: TRBD2
CDR3 DNA: TGTGCCAGCAGTGCGGGGGTTCACACAGATACGCAGTATTTT
CDR3 protein: CASSAGVHTDTQYF

clone size: -
CDR3 length: 14
V gene: TRBV5-1
J gene: TRBJ1-3
D gene: -
CDR3 DNA: TGCGCCAGCAGCTTGGGGGCTACTGGAAACACCATATATTTT
CDR3 protein: CASSLGATGNTIYF

clone size: -
CDR3 length: 13
V gene: TRBV6-8
J gene: TRBJ2-2
D gene: -
CDR3 DNA: TGTGCCAGCAGTGCCGTTGGCACCGGGGAGCTGTTTTTT
CDR3 protein: CASSAVGTGELFF

clone size: -
CDR3 length: 16
V gene: TRBV19
J gene: TRBJ1-1
D gene: TRBD1
CDR3 DNA: TGTGCCAGTAGTAACTCAGGGGGGACGATGAACACTGAAGCTTTCTTT
CDR3 protein: CASSNSGGTMNTEAFF

clone size: -
CDR3 length: 14
V gene: TRBV19
J gene: TRBJ2-5
D gene: -
CDR3 DNA: TGTGCCAGTAGTCCTCCCTCGGTGAAAGAGACCCAGTACTTC
CDR3 protein: CASSPPSVKETQYF

clone size: -
CDR3 length: 14
V gene: TRBV9
J gene: TRBJ2-5
D gene: -
CDR3 DNA: TGTGCCAGCAGCGTAGGCGGGTCGGGGGAGACCCAGTACTTC
CDR3 protein: CASSVGGSGETQYF

clone size: -
CDR3 length: 14
V gene: TRBV7-7
J gene: TRBJ2-7
D gene: -
CDR3 DNA: TGTGCCAGCAGTCCCACCGGGGCGGTATACGAGCAGTACTTC
CDR3 protein: CASSPTGAVYEQYF

clone size: -
CDR3 length: 16
V gene: TRBV14
J gene: TRBJ2-1
D gene: -
CDR3 DNA: TGTGCCAGCAGCCAAGTTGTGGGAGCGGGCTACAATGAGCAGTTCTTC
CDR3 protein: CASSQVVGAGYNEQFF

clone size: few
CDR3 length: 15
V gene: TRBV9
J gene: TRBJ1-2
D gene: TRBD1
CDR3 DNA: TGTGCCAGCAGCTACTTGGGACAGGGGCTCGTCGGCTACACCTTC
CDR3 protein: CASSYLGQGLVGYTF

clone size: -
CDR3 length: 13
V gene: TRBV18
J gene: TRBJ1-1
D gene: -
CDR3 DNA: TGTGCCAGCGCCCCCGCTAGGGACACTGAAGCTTTCTTT
CDR3 protein: CASAPARDTEAFF

clone size: medium-sized
CDR3 length: 15
V gene: TRBV4-1
J gene: TRBJ1-3
D gene: -
CDR3 DNA: TGCGCCAGCAGCCAAGGTGAAAACTCTGGAAACACCATATATTTT
CDR3 protein: CASSQGENSGNTIYF

clone size: -
CDR3 length: 18
V gene: TRBV5-1
J gene: TRBJ2-3
D gene: -
CDR3 DNA: TGCGCCAGCAGCTTGGTACCTCGGGGGACAGCGGGCCCAGATACGCAGTATTTT
CDR3 protein: CASSLVPRGTAGPDTQYF

clone size: -
CDR3 length: 13
V gene: TRBV10-1
J gene: TRBJ1-1
D gene: TRBD1
CDR3 DNA: TGCGCCAGCAGCGAGGTGGGGACAGATGAAGCTTTCTTT
CDR3 protein: CASSEVGTDEAFF

clone size: -
CDR3 length: 15
V gene: TRBV4-1
J gene: TRBJ2-7
D gene: TRBD1
CDR3 DNA: TGCGCCAGCAGCCAAGAAACAGGGGGAAGTTACGAGCAGTACTTC
CDR3 protein: CASSQETGGSYEQYF

clone size: -
CDR3 length: 13
V gene: TRBV18
J gene: TRBJ1-1
D gene: -
CDR3 DNA: TGTGCCAGCTCACCACAGGAGAACACTGAAGCTTTCTTT
CDR3 protein: CASSPQENTEAFF

clone size: -
CDR3 length: 13
V gene: TRBV19
J gene: TRBJ2-1
D gene: TRBD2
CDR3 DNA: TGTGCCAGTAGGGGACTAGGTCCCACTGAGCAGTTCTTC
CDR3 protein: CASRGLGPTEQFF

clone size: -
CDR3 length: 14
V gene: TRBV18
J gene: TRBJ1-2
D gene: -
CDR3 DNA: TGTGCCAGCTCACCGCAGGGAACTAACTATGGCTACACCTTC
CDR3 protein: CASSPQGTNYGYTF

clone size: few
CDR3 length: 14
V gene: TRBV6-8
J gene: TRBJ1-1
D gene: TRBD1
CDR3 DNA: TGTGCCAGCAGTTACTCGACAGGGGTGAATGAAGCTTTCTTT
CDR3 protein: CASSYSTGVNEAFF

clone size: few
CDR3 length: 16
V gene: TRBV19
J gene: TRBJ1-1
D gene: -
CDR3 DNA: TGTGCCAGTAGTATCCGATTCCAACTCCTGAACACTGAAGCTTTCTTT
CDR3 protein: CASSIRFQLLNTEAFF